Given below is one T cell receptor (beta chain) in context. Its antigen is undetermined. Template material for TCR beta VDJ and CDR3 profiling consisted of genomic DNA. TCRdb reprocessed the reads via MiXCR and lists one record per CDR3 protein. The table lists more than 150,000 distinct CDR3 sequences, about 64% of them singletons. The CDR3 spans 11 residues. The V end was cut by 2 bases, the J end by 6 bases, with 4 bases between. CDR1 and CDR2 from the germline V gene are MNHEY and SVGAGI. The data derive from a study of CD8+CD57+ T cells in acquired aplastic anemia. Study background: When averaged, DNA from sorted CD4+ and CD8+ cells came to approximately 3 ug. General study results and limits: Controls and patients did not differ significantly in CD8+ Simpson's diversity.

The sequencing input was sorted CD4+, CD8+, or CD8+CD57+ T cells (not recorded which) from PBMCs. V is TRBV6-5 and J is TRBJ1-2; no reliable D call. This TCR derives from a human donor with severe aplastic anemia or a healthy control (not recorded which). The CDR3 nucleotides read TGTGCCAGCAGTTACCAGAATGGCTACACCTTC. Residues: CASSYQNGYTF.